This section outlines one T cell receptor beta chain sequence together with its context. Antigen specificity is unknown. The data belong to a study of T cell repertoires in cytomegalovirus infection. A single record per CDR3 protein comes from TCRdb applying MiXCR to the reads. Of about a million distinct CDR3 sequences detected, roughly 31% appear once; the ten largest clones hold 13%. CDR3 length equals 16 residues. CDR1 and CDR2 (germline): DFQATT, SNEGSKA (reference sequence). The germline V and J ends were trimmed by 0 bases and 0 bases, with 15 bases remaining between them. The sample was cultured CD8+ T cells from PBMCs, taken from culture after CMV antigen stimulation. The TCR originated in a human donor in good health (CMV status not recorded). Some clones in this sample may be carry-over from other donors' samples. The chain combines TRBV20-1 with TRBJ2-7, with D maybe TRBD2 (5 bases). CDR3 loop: CSARDRGRVSSYEQYF. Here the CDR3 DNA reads TGCAGTGCTAGAGACCGGGGTAGGGTAAGCTCCTACGAGCAGTACTTC.